Below are 8 T cell receptor beta chains sequenced from a single sample in a study of T cell repertoires in cytomegalovirus infection. No cognate antigen is known for these TCRs. TCRdb fed the reads into MiXCR, producing one record per CDR3 protein. The sample yields about 770,000 distinct CDR3 sequences, 25% to 30% seen once. This material consisted of cultured CD8+ T cells from PBMCs, taken from culture after CMV antigen stimulation. The receptors shown here come from a human donor in good health (CMV status not recorded). Some clones in this sample may be carry-over from other donors' samples.

In this sample, this clonotype turned up many times. The rearrangement uses TRBV7-9 and TRBJ2-7; D remains unclear. Looked up from germline, CDR1 is SEHNR and CDR2 is FQNEAQ (reference sequence). Deletions cut 5 bases from V and 1 base from J, with 9 bases between. CDR3 length: 13 amino acids. The CDR3: CASSGPGSYEQYF. The CDR3 DNA reads TGTGCCAGCAGCGGCCCCGGGTCCTACGAGCAGTACTTC.

This clonotype appeared a few times. The chain employs TRBV6-1 and TRBJ1-1; D might be TRBD1 (6 bases). The CDR3 contains 15 residues. Germline V gene sequence: CDR1 MNHNS, CDR2 SASEGT. V was shortened by 8 bases and J by 3 bases, with 19 bases between the two germline ends. The CDR3 is CASREGGIGDTEAFF. The CDR3 coding sequence is TGTGCCAGCCGAGAGGGGGGCATCGGTGACACTGAAGCTTTCTTT.

The chain couples TRBV15 to TRBJ1-3, with TRBD1 matching 8 bases. Germline trimming cut 5 bases from V and 4 bases from J; bases unmatched to any gene: 4. The CDR3 totals 14 residues. Germline CDR1 LNHNV, CDR2 YYDKDF (reference sequence). This CDR3 reads CATSAGQGGNTIYF. CDR3 nucleotide sequence: TGTGCCACCAGCGCCGGACAGGGAGGAAACACCATATATTTT.

This chain joins TRBV7-9 and TRBJ2-1; 7 bases fit TRBD1. The V segment lost 4 bases and the J segment 12 bases; nucleotides outside the gene matches: 15. From germline, CDR1 is SEHNR and CDR2 FQNEAQ (reference sequence). The CDR3 is 15 residues long. DNA for the CDR3: TGTGCCAGCAGCTCCCCGGACAGGCCCCACTATGGGCAGTTCTTC. This sequence encodes CASSSPDRPHYGQFF.

This sequence joins TRBV7-9 and TRBJ1-5, with TRBD1 matching 7 bases. V trimming: 5 bases; J trimming: 3 bases; junction bases outside the gene matches: 4. The germline CDR1 and CDR2 sequences are SEHNR and FQNEAQ (reference sequence). CDR3 length equals 14 residues. CDR3 in DNA: TGTGCCAGCAGCCCGGACAGGCACAATCAGCCCCAGCATTTT. Protein product: CASSPDRHNQPQHF.

This clonotype was seen more than once but under ten times. J is TRBJ1-6 and V is TRBV23-1, with D tentatively TRBD1 (6 bases). TRBV23-1 is known as an ORF, though its function is uncertain. The CDR3 totals 14 residues. V lost 8 bases, J lost 9 bases, and 17 bases lay in between. The CDR3: CASLAGAKGSPLHF. The DNA of the CDR3 is TGCGCCAGCCTCGCGGGGGCTAAGGGTTCACCCCTCCACTTT.

This clonotype was seen only a few times. The chain is built from TRBV19 and TRBJ1-2, with a possible D match to TRBD1 (5 bases). The CDR3 runs 15 residues. V was trimmed by 2 bases and J by 4 bases, leaving 14 bases between them. The germline gives CDR1 LNHDA, CDR2 SQIVND (reference sequence). The CDR3 bases are TGTGCCAGTAGTATACCGCCGGGACTAGTCTATGGCTACACCTTC. This translates into CASSIPPGLVYGYTF.

This clonotype was seen a handful of times. The V and J genes are TRBV9 and TRBJ2-1; D remains ambiguous. Germline CDR1 is SGDLS and CDR2 is YYNGEE. The V end was cut by 0 bases, the J end by 0 bases, with 10 bases between. The CDR3 consists of 16 residues. CDR3: CASSVGGTYSYNEQFF. The CDR3 DNA reads as TGTGCCAGCAGCGTAGGCGGCACGTACTCCTACAATGAGCAGTTCTTC.